The 18 T cell receptor beta chains reported below all come from one sample, sequenced in a study of T cells in Graves' hyperthyroidism and ophthalmopathy. TCR beta CDR3 sequences were amplified from RNA transcripts. TCR CDR3 regions were first amplified by RT-PCR with HTBI primers. TCRdb recomputed calls from the multiplex PCR reads with MiXCR, one row per CDR3 protein. The sample has some 350,000 distinct CDR3 sequences; roughly 15% are singletons. Source material: blood. These receptors came from a woman in her sixties with Graves' ophthalmopathy.

Ten or more counts support this clonotype. The chain combines TRBV11-2 with TRBJ1-2; no clear D. The germline V gene encodes CDR1 SGHAT and CDR2 FQNNGV. This CDR3 comprises 13 residues. V lost 7 bases to trimming and J lost 2 bases, with 11 bases between them. CDR3 residues: CASTRPRNYGYTF. The CDR3 bases are TGTGCCAGCACCCGACCAAGAAACTATGGCTACACCTTC. Looking up the rest from reference TRBV11-2 and TRBJ1-2 gives the full variable domain: EAGVAQSPRYKIIEKRQSVAFWCNPISGHATLYWYQQILGQGPKLLIQFQNNGVVDDSQLPKDRFSAERLKGVDSTLKIQPAKLEDSAVYLCASTRPRNYGYTFGSGTRLTVV.

This clonotype was counted a few times. The chain recombines TRBV7-9 with TRBJ2-1; D may be TRBD1 or TRBD2 (5 bases each). Germline V gene sequence: CDR1 SEHNR, CDR2 FQNEAQ (reference sequence). V was pared by 6 bases and J by 0 bases, with 12 bases between. The CDR3 extends over 15 amino acids. CDR3 coding DNA: TGTGCCAGCAGTCTAGAGGGGACCTCCTACAATGAGCAGTTCTTC. Translating it yields CASSLEGTSYNEQFF. Variable domain in full (rest from reference TRBV7-9 and TRBJ2-1): DTGVSQNPRHKITKRGQNVTFRCDPISEHNRLYWYRQTLGQGPEFLTYFQNEAQLEKSRLLSDRFSAERPKGSFSTLEIQRTEQGDSAMYLCASSLEGTSYNEQFFGPGTRLTVL.

This clonotype has more than one count but fewer than ten. The chain employs TRBV20-1 and TRBJ2-4; D gene ambiguous. V was trimmed by 0 bases and J by 2 bases, leaving 5 bases between them. CDR1 is DFQATT, CDR2 SNEGSKA, per germline (reference sequence). CDR3 length equals 13 residues. CDR3 in amino acids: CSAREATKNIQYF. The CDR3 bases are TGCAGTGCTAGAGAAGCGACCAAAAACATTCAGTACTTC.

This clonotype was seen a handful of times. V is TRBV18 and J is TRBJ2-1; D is possibly TRBD1 (5 bases). The CDR3 loop spans 15 amino acids. The V and J ends lost 3 bases and 5 bases respectively, with 14 bases between them. The V gene's germline CDR1 is KGHSH and CDR2 LQKENI. The CDR3, as DNA: TGTGCCAGCTCACCGACAGTCAACAACGACAATGAGCAGTTCTTC. It specifies CASSPTVNNDNEQFF.

This clonotype was seen more than once but under ten times. The chain has TRBV6-1 and TRBJ1-2; 9 nucleotides match TRBD1. V trimming: 7 bases; J trimming: 4 bases; junction bases outside the gene matches: 13. Germline lookup yields CDR1 MNHNS and CDR2 SASEGT. This CDR3 comprises 16 residues. CDR3 DNA sequence: TGTGCCAGCATCCCCTCTCGGGACAGGGAAACCTATGGCTACACCTTC. Protein product: CASIPSRDRETYGYTF.

There are many counts of this clonotype. V gene TRBV20-1 combines with J gene TRBJ2-3; TRBD2 matches at 11 bases. With 2 bases clipped from V and 6 bases from J, the junction kept 13 bases outside the gene matches. There are 17 residues in the CDR3. Germline CDR1 DFQATT, CDR2 SNEGSKA (reference sequence). The CDR3 spells CSARLFVLAGDVDTQYF. The CDR3 coding sequence is TGCAGTGCTAGACTATTCGTACTAGCGGGAGACGTGGATACGCAGTATTTT.

This clonotype was picked up many times. The genes are TRBV7-2 and TRBJ2-1; TRBD2 aligns across 8 bases. J gave up 5 bases and V 0 bases, and 6 bases lay outside the gene matches. CDR1 is SGHTA, CDR2 FQGNSA, per germline. CDR3 size: 16 residues. The CDR3 DNA is TGTGCCAGCAGCTTAGCGGGAGCGGGAGCCGACAATGAGCAGTTCTTC. Amino acid sequence: CASSLAGAGADNEQFF.

This sequence joins TRBV9 and TRBJ2-1; no reliable D call. Germline CDR1 is SGDLS and CDR2 is YYNGEE. There are 14 residues in the CDR3. V was clipped by 1 base and J by 5 bases, with 10 bases between them. Here the CDR3 reads CASSVRGSNNEQFF. The CDR3 DNA reads TGTGCCAGCAGCGTACGTGGGTCGAACAATGAGCAGTTCTTC.

This clonotype appeared many times. The V call is TRBV29-1, the J call TRBJ2-7; D unresolved. Deletions cut 4 bases from V and 2 bases from J, with 12 bases between. This CDR3 has 13 residues. Germline V gene lookup returns CDR1 SQVTM and CDR2 ANQGSEA. DNA of the CDR3: TGCAGCGTTGTTGATAGGGAAACCTACGAGCAGTACTTC. This codes for CSVVDRETYEQYF.

This clonotype was observed once. Given a much more abundant clone one base away, this may be a read error. The chain uses TRBV14 and TRBJ2-7; D unresolved. This CDR3 contains 15 residues. Per germline, CDR1 SGHDN and CDR2 FVKESK. CDR3 amino acids: CASSQVSHKPYEQCF. CDR3 sequence (DNA): TGTGCCAGCAGCCAAGTATCTCACAAGCCCTACGAGCAGTGCTTC.

In this sample, this clonotype turned up many times. This chain connects TRBV28 to TRBJ2-5; D gene ambiguous. Germline V gene lookup returns CDR1 MDHEN and CDR2 SYDVKM. V dropped 2 bases and J dropped 3 bases, with 10 bases sitting between them. The CDR3 is made up of 14 amino acids. CDR3 sequence: CASSLRGAEETQYF. The DNA for the CDR3 is TGTGCCAGCAGTTTAAGAGGTGCCGAAGAGACCCAGTACTTC.

The gene calls are TRBV7-9 and TRBJ1-5; no firm D call. The CDR3 sequence is 15 residues long. Per the germline V gene, CDR1 is SEHNR and CDR2 is FQNEAQ (reference sequence). V was cut by 1 base and J by 4 bases, with 11 bases left in between. CDR3 loop: CASSLEGGSNQPQHF. The CDR3 nucleotides are TGTGCCAGCAGCTTAGAGGGCGGAAGTAATCAGCCCCAGCATTTT.

This clonotype was found many times. The chain uses TRBV28 and TRBJ1-1, with D unclear. CDR1 and CDR2 (germline): MDHEN, SYDVKM. The V end lost 6 bases, the J end lost 0 bases, and 5 bases lay between the germline ends. The CDR3 length is 12 residues. The CDR3 protein is CASRSVNTEAFF. The CDR3, as DNA: TGTGCCAGCAGGTCGGTGAACACTGAAGCTTTCTTT.

This sequence joins TRBV5-1 and TRBJ1-2; 9 positions agree with TRBD1. Germline V gene lookup returns CDR1 SGHRS and CDR2 YFSETQ. The CDR3 runs 15 residues. Unmatched junction bases numbered 8, after V lost 4 bases and J lost 4 bases. In nucleotides, the CDR3 is TGCGCCAGCAGCGGGGGGGACAGGGACACCTATGGCTACACCTTC. It encodes CASSGGDRDTYGYTF.

This clonotype appeared many times. The chain combines TRBV2 with TRBJ2-7; TRBD2 agrees at 7 bases. The CDR3 sequence is 15 residues long. Germline CDR1 is SNHLY and CDR2 is FYNNEI. V shed 0 bases, J shed 1 base, and the junction held 3 bases outside the gene matches. In nucleotides, the CDR3 is TGTGCCAGCAGTGAAGCGGGGGGGTTGTCCTACGAGCAGTACTTC. It codes for CASSEAGGLSYEQYF.

This clonotype was seen many times. In DNA, the CDR3 is TGTGCCAGCAGCTTAGTTCCAGATACGCAGTATTTT. Protein: CASSLVPDTQYF. The gene calls are TRBV7-2 and TRBJ2-3, with no clear D. The CDR3 contains 12 residues. Trimming cost V 1 base and J 4 bases, with 3 bases left between them. CDR1 is SGHTA, CDR2 FQGNSA, per germline.

V and J are TRBV6-2 or TRBV6-3 and TRBJ2-2; TRBD2 aligns across 11 bases. Germline V lookup: CDR1 MNHEY, CDR2 SVGEGT. V shed 5 bases and J 4 bases; nucleotides not matched to a gene: 6. The length of the CDR3 is 16 residues. CDR3 bases: TGTGCCAGCAGTCAATCTAGCGGGAGGATCACCGGGGAGCTGTTTTTT. Residues: CASSQSSGRITGELFF.

This clonotype was picked up a small number of times. The chain employs TRBV18 and TRBJ2-7; D ambiguous. Germline CDR1 KGHSH, CDR2 LQKENI. V lost 0 bases to trimming and J lost 3 bases, with 6 bases between them. This CDR3 has 13 amino acids. The CDR3 region is CASSPPSIYEQYF. CDR3 in DNA: TGTGCCAGCTCACCACCGAGCATCTACGAGCAGTACTTC.